One and the same sample provided the 28 T cell receptor beta chains below, sequenced in a study of OX40 agonist ivuxolimab in advanced cancers. Assay used: immunoSEQ multiplex PCR; TCRdb lists only in-frame clones, some missing. The data show about 61,000 clones, about 92% seen once. Sequenced material: CD4+ or CD8+ T cells sorted from blood, taken in a trial of the OX40 agonist ivuxolimab. Every receptor here comes from an adult with an advanced solid tumor such as melanoma, head and neck, liver or kidney cancer.

This chain connects TRBV12-5 to TRBJ1-1; D gene ambiguous. The germline gives CDR1 LGHNT, CDR2 FRNRAP. The CDR3 length is 12 residues. Trimming removed 6 bases from V and 5 bases from J, with 10 bases in between. The CDR3 loop is CASGAQGTEAFF. DNA of the CDR3: TGTGCTAGTGGGGCACAAGGGACTGAAGCTTTCTTT.

The V call is TRBV28, the J call TRBJ2-1; TRBD2 aligns across 9 bases. The CDR3 has 21 amino acids. The V gene end was trimmed by 2 bases and the J gene end by 8 bases; junction bases not matched to a gene: 25. CDR1 and CDR2 from the germline V gene are MDHEN and SYDVKM. Here the CDR3 DNA reads TGTGCCAGCAGTTTACCCCACTCAAACAACCTAGCGGGGCCAGGGGTAGATGAGCAGTTCTTC. Residues: CASSLPHSNNLAGPGVDEQFF. The full variable domain, completed using reference TRBV28 and TRBJ2-1, is DVKVTQSSRYLVKRTGEKVFLECVQDMDHENMFWYRQDPGLGLRLIYFSYDVKMKEKGDIPEGYSVSREKKERFSLILESASTNQTSMYLCASSLPHSNNLAGPGVDEQFFGPGTRLTVL.

The chain links TRBV19 to TRBJ1-5; D unresolved. The V and J ends lost 10 bases and 1 base respectively, with 8 bases between them. The germline V gene has CDR1 LNHDA and CDR2 SQIVND (reference sequence). The CDR3 sequence is 12 residues long. CDR3 in DNA: TGTGCCACCTCGGACAGCAATCAGCCCCAGCATTTT. This sequence encodes CATSDSNQPQHF.

The chain is built from TRBV4-2 and TRBJ1-5; D is perhaps TRBD1 (6 bases). V lost 4 bases and J lost 7, with 17 bases in between. This CDR3 contains 15 residues. Germline V CDR1 and CDR2: LGHNA, YNFKEQ. CDR3 sequence (DNA): TGTGCCAGCAGCCCTTCCGGGGACACCTTGCAGCCCCAGCATTTT. It encodes CASSPSGDTLQPQHF.

V gene TRBV7-2 combines with J gene TRBJ2-5, with D unclear. V was trimmed by 2 bases and J by 5 bases, leaving 18 bases between them. CDR3 size: 16 residues. The germline V gene encodes CDR1 SGHTA and CDR2 FQGNSA. The CDR3 is CASSLILGPRLETQYF. The CDR3 DNA reads TGTGCCAGCAGCTTAATCCTTGGGCCGCGACTGGAGACCCAGTACTTC.

Here the CDR3 reads CASSYLDRAFF. The CDR3 nucleotides are TGTGCCAGCAGTTACCTCGACAGGGCGTTCTTC. The rearrangement joins TRBV6-6 to TRBJ2-1, with TRBD1 identical over 7 bases. This CDR3 has 11 amino acids. V was pared by 2 bases and J by 15 bases, with 4 bases of the junction left unmatched. Looked up from germline, CDR1 is MNHNY and CDR2 is SVGAGI (reference sequence).

The V call is TRBV4-3, the J call TRBJ2-7; D unclear. Trimming stripped 3 bases from V and 2 bases from J, with 14 bases between. From germline, CDR1 is LGHNA and CDR2 YSLEER. The CDR3 contains 15 residues. For the CDR3, the DNA is TGCGCCAGCAGCCAGTACGCCGGGCGCCCCTACGAGCAGTACTTC. It is translated as CASSQYAGRPYEQYF.

The chain joins TRBV7-9 to TRBJ2-1; possibly TRBD2 for D (6 bases). The germline CDR1 and CDR2 sequences are SEHNR and FQNEAQ (reference sequence). This CDR3 spans 15 amino acids. Trimming removed 5 bases from V and 5 bases from J, with 16 bases in between. CDR3 sequence: CASSPLWGGNNEQFF. The CDR3 coding sequence is TGTGCCAGCAGCCCGTTATGGGGCGGGAACAATGAGCAGTTCTTC.

The chain links TRBV18 to TRBJ2-1, with 9 nucleotides matching TRBD2. Germline V gives CDR1 KGHSH, CDR2 LQKENI. The CDR3 is 15 amino acids. After removal of 2 bases from V and 3 bases from J, the junction contained 2 bases not matched to a gene. The CDR3 reads CASSPGSGGYNEQFF. The CDR3 DNA reads as TGTGCCAGCTCACCAGGTAGCGGGGGCTACAATGAGCAGTTCTTC. The complete variable domain, with remaining parts taken from reference TRBV18 and TRBJ2-1, reads NAGVMQNPRHLVRRRGQEARLRCSPMKGHSHVYWYRQLPEEGLKFMVYLQKENIIDESGMPKERFSAEFPKEGPSILRIQQVVRGDSAAYFCASSPGSGGYNEQFFGPGTRLTVL.

J is TRBJ2-1 and V is TRBV4-3, with D possibly being TRBD2 (6 bases). The CDR3 has 17 amino acids. Trimming cost V 1 base and J 1 base, with 14 bases left between them. CDR1 is LGHNA and CDR2 is YSLEER in the germline V gene. The CDR3 bases are TGCGCCAGCAGCCAAGTTTACGGAGGGGAATCCTACAATGAGCAGTTCTTC. Amino acids: CASSQVYGGESYNEQFF.

This chain connects TRBV19 to TRBJ2-7; D not certain. Germline CDR1 LNHDA, CDR2 SQIVND (reference sequence). The germline V and J ends were trimmed by 5 bases and 2 bases, with 10 bases remaining between them. The CDR3 is 13 residues long. The CDR3 nucleotides are TGTGCCAGTAGTCATTTTCATACCTACGAGCAGTACTTC. Its translation is CASSHFHTYEQYF.

V is TRBV4-2 and J is TRBJ2-1; 9 bases line up with TRBD2. Losses at the gene ends were 3 bases for V and 5 bases for J; bases not matched to a gene: 11. In germline, CDR1 is LGHNA, CDR2 YNFKEQ. The length of the CDR3 is 17 residues. CDR3 bases: TGTGCCAGCAGCCAGTGGCGGGGGGGAGGGCCCCACAATGAGCAGTTCTTC. This translates into CASSQWRGGGPHNEQFF.

This chain uses TRBV2 with TRBJ2-7; D is possibly TRBD2 (6 bases). CDR3 length equals 13 residues. V lost 7 bases to trimming and J lost 5 bases, with 15 bases between them. Germline V gene data show CDR1 as SNHLY and CDR2 as FYNNEI. CDR3 protein: CASTLGTGNEQYF. Here the CDR3 DNA reads TGTGCCAGCACCCTAGGGACTGGGAACGAGCAGTACTTC.

The genes are TRBV4-3 and TRBJ2-7; D tentatively reads TRBD1 or TRBD2 (5 bases each). Germline CDR1 and CDR2: LGHNA and YSLEER. The CDR3 is made up of 14 amino acids. V shed 0 bases and J shed 9 bases, with 15 bases lying between them. The CDR3 is CASSQDERGGGQYF. The CDR3 DNA sequence: TGCGCCAGCAGCCAAGATGAGAGGGGCGGCGGGCAGTACTTC.

The rearrangement links TRBV9 to TRBJ2-1; 8 bases match TRBD2. The V gene's germline CDR1 is SGDLS and CDR2 YYNGEE. J was trimmed by 9 bases and V by 2 bases; bases with no gene match: 7. The CDR3 is 14 residues long. The CDR3 protein is CASSVRGRPGEQFF. The CDR3 region has the DNA TGTGCCAGCAGCGTTCGCGGGAGGCCGGGTGAGCAGTTCTTC.

The chain links TRBV11-2 to TRBJ1-1; 10 positions agree with TRBD1. Germline V gene lookup returns CDR1 SGHAT and CDR2 FQNNGV. V gave up 0 bases and J gave up 0 bases; unmatched junction bases: 13. The CDR3 contains 20 residues. CDR3 DNA: TGTGCCAGCAGCTTAGATGTGGGGGACAGGGGACCTGAGGTGAACACTGAAGCTTTCTTT. Its translation is CASSLDVGDRGPEVNTEAFF.

V and J are TRBV30 and TRBJ1-3; D is undetermined. Per germline, CDR1 GTSNPN and CDR2 SVGIG (reference sequence). This CDR3 has 14 amino acids. V shed 5 bases and J shed 2 bases, with 13 bases lying between them. CDR3 nucleotides: TGTGCCTGGGCAGGATGGGGTGCTGGAAACACCATATATTTT. It is translated as CAWAGWGAGNTIYF.

The chain couples TRBV18 to TRBJ2-7, with D unclear. The CDR3 sequence is 15 residues long. With 2 bases removed from V and 3 bases from J, the gap between germline ends came to 14 bases. CDR1 and CDR2 from the germline V gene are KGHSH and LQKENI. This CDR3 is CASSPFQSNNYEQYV. The DNA of the CDR3 is TGTGCCAGCTCACCATTCCAATCCAATAACTACGAGCAGTACGTC.

The rearrangement uses TRBV28 and TRBJ1-1; the D is unclear. CDR1 MDHEN and CDR2 SYDVKM come from the germline V gene. This CDR3 is 13 amino acids long. Trimming shortened V by 3 bases and J by 5 bases, and 10 bases separated the two germline ends. This CDR3 is CASSFAVRTEAFF. In DNA form, the CDR3 reads TGTGCCAGCAGTTTCGCGGTGAGGACTGAAGCTTTCTTT.

The V and J genes are TRBV5-6 and TRBJ1-5; no clear D. Trimming took off 8 bases at V and 4 bases at J, with 19 bases between the two ends. The CDR3 spans 15 residues. CDR1 is SGHDT, CDR2 YYEEEE, per germline. CDR3 sequence reads: CASYIWGGSNQPQHF. The CDR3 DNA follows: TGTGCCAGTTATATATGGGGAGGGAGTAATCAGCCCCAGCATTTT.

The chain has TRBV6-5 and TRBJ2-5; D not resolved. V dropped 5 bases and J dropped 4 bases, with 11 bases sitting between them. Germline V gene data show CDR1 as MNHEY and CDR2 as SVGAGI. There are 13 residues in the CDR3. The CDR3 protein is CASSPPLVETQYF. DNA for the CDR3: TGTGCCAGCAGTCCTCCATTGGTAGAGACCCAGTACTTC.

The chain recombines TRBV29-1 with TRBJ2-7; D unclear. Germline values: CDR1 SQVTM, CDR2 ANQGSEA. There are 13 residues in the CDR3. Trimming stripped 3 bases from V and 2 bases from J, with 11 bases between. This CDR3 reads CSVELTQTYEQYF. The CDR3, as DNA: TGCAGCGTTGAGCTGACACAAACCTACGAGCAGTACTTC.

This sequence joins TRBV30 and TRBJ2-1; tentatively, D is TRBD2 (6 bases). V lost 5 bases, J lost 2 bases, and 13 bases lay in between. The CDR3 consists of 14 residues. Germline V CDR1 and CDR2: GTSNPN, SVGIG (reference sequence). The CDR3 DNA is TGTGCCTGGGCCCTCGGGGGTCCCTACAATGAGCAGTTCTTC. The encoded protein is CAWALGGPYNEQFF.

CDR3 sequence (DNA): TGCGCCAGCAGCCAAGATTTGGGGTCTGAGCAGTTCTTC. This encodes CASSQDLGSEQFF. This sequence joins TRBV4-3 and TRBJ2-1; no definite D call. Germline V lookup: CDR1 LGHNA, CDR2 YSLEER. The CDR3 is 13 residues long. Trimming removed 0 bases from V and 9 bases from J, with 9 bases in between.

With respect to this clone: The same CDR3 can be traced to other DNA sequences in this sample. This chain joins TRBV7-9 and TRBJ1-2; D might be TRBD1 (5 bases). V was shortened by 5 bases and J by 2 bases, with 9 bases between the two germline ends. Germline V lookup: CDR1 SEHNR, CDR2 FQNEAQ (reference sequence). This CDR3 has 13 amino acids. The CDR3 coding sequence is TGTGCCAGCAGCCCTGCAGGGAACTATGGCTACACCTTC. Its translation is CASSPAGNYGYTF.

This chain links TRBV28 with TRBJ2-1; 9 bases align to TRBD2. In germline, CDR1 is MDHEN, CDR2 SYDVKM. With 1 base clipped from V and 3 bases from J, the junction kept 7 bases outside the gene matches. The CDR3 runs to 17 residues. The CDR3 sequence is CASSLYYSGSYYNEQFF. For the CDR3, the DNA is TGTGCCAGCAGTTTATACTATAGCGGGAGCTACTACAATGAGCAGTTCTTC.

V gene TRBV20-1 combines with J gene TRBJ2-3; no definite D call. The CDR3 has 11 residues. Germline V gene lookup returns CDR1 DFQATT and CDR2 SNEGSKA (reference sequence). Trimming removed 2 bases at V and 4 bases at J, with 4 bases between. This CDR3 is CSARFADTQYF. The DNA of the CDR3 is TGCAGTGCTAGATTCGCAGATACGCAGTATTTT.

To note about this clone: A single base separates this from a much larger clone, so it may be a read error. Additional DNA sequences in this sample encode the identical CDR3. The chain links TRBV6-5 to TRBJ2-5; D is unresolved. CDR1 and CDR2 from the germline V gene are MNHEY and SVGAGI. V was pared by 2 bases and J by 5 bases, with 3 bases between. The CDR3 length is 11 residues. Here the CDR3 reads CASSYGETQYF. The CDR3 bases are TGTGCCAGCAGTTACGGCGAGACCCAGTACTTC.